The 2 T cell receptor beta chains given below trace back to one sample, sequenced in a study of graft-versus-host responses after intestinal transplantation. Clones were read by immunoSEQ multiplex PCR, and TCRdb kept only the in-frame ones, dropping some. The sample records more than 95,000 clones, about 90% being singletons. Which antigens these TCRs recognize remains unknown. The sample was unstimulated CD4+ T cells sorted from spleen or lymph node cells, taken before intestinal transplant. The receptors shown here come from a human donor who received an intestinal transplant.

The genes are TRBV27 and TRBJ1-1; D unclear. CDR1 is MNHEY and CDR2 is SMNVEV in the germline V gene (reference sequence). The V gene lost 3 bases and the J gene lost 5 bases, with 10 bases spanning the gap. The CDR3 spans 13 residues. The CDR3 loop is CASSFRRGTEAFF. The DNA for the CDR3 is TGTGCCAGCAGTTTCCGGAGAGGGACTGAAGCTTTCTTT.

The chain combines TRBV6-6 with TRBJ1-6; the D gene is possibly TRBD1 (5 bases). This CDR3 has 13 residues. V lost 0 bases and J lost 10, with 7 bases in between. Germline values: CDR1 MNHNY, CDR2 SVGAGI (reference sequence). The CDR3 region is CASSYSKGSPLHF. For the CDR3, the DNA is TGTGCCAGCAGTTACTCGAAGGGGTCACCCCTCCACTTT.